A selection of T cell receptor beta chains follows, all from one sample in a study of monozygotic twins with cystic fibrosis. The data were produced by immunoSEQ multiplex PCR, yet TCRdb's version contains in-frame clones alone and is incomplete. The data hold tens of thousands of clones, with more than 75% observed a single time. The sequencing input was blood. These receptors all come from a woman in her 30s with cystic fibrosis. The CDR3 runs from the conserved cysteine through the conserved F or W. The D gene is left open where the match is weak. Clone size is shown for a subset of rows, as once, few, many or a class of expanded clone.

CDR3nt: TGTGCCACCAGGAATTGGGACACTGAAGCTTTCTTT
CDR3aa: CATRNWDTEAFF
j_gene: TRBJ1-1
v_gene: TRBV15
d_gene: .
abundance: .

CDR3nt: TGTGCCAGCAGCTGGACTGGGGAAGAGACCCAGTACTTC
CDR3aa: CASSWTGEETQYF
j_gene: TRBJ2-5
v_gene: TRBV7-9
d_gene: .
abundance: .

CDR3nt: TGTGCCAGTTCCGGGACAGCCTCCTACGAGCAGTACTTC
CDR3aa: CASSGTASYEQYF
j_gene: TRBJ2-7
v_gene: TRBV7-9
d_gene: TRBD1
abundance: .

CDR3nt: TGTGCCAGCAGCCACACGACAGTGAACACTGAAGCTTTCTTT
CDR3aa: CASSHTTVNTEAFF
j_gene: TRBJ1-1
v_gene: TRBV5-4
d_gene: .
abundance: .

CDR3nt: TGTGCCAGCAGTGAGGGGACAGGGGGAGGTCAGCCCCAGCATTTT
CDR3aa: CASSEGTGGGQPQHF
j_gene: TRBJ1-5
v_gene: TRBV6-1
d_gene: TRBD1
abundance: .

CDR3nt: TGTGCCAGCAGCCCTGGGACAGCTCCTACCTACGAGCAGTACTTC
CDR3aa: CASSPGTAPTYEQYF
j_gene: TRBJ2-7
v_gene: TRBV5-4
d_gene: TRBD1
abundance: .

CDR3nt: TGTGCCAGCACCTCACAAGGGAGCCTCACTGAAGCTTTCTTT
CDR3aa: CASTSQGSLTEAFF
j_gene: TRBJ1-1
v_gene: TRBV28
d_gene: .
abundance: .

CDR3nt: TGCGCCAGCAGCTTGCTAGAGCGGTACAATGAGCAGTTCTTC
CDR3aa: CASSLLERYNEQFF
j_gene: TRBJ2-1
v_gene: TRBV5-1
d_gene: .
abundance: .

CDR3nt: TGTGCCAGCAGCTTACGGGCACGTTATAATGAAAAACTGTTTTTT
CDR3aa: CASSLRARYNEKLFF
j_gene: TRBJ1-4
v_gene: TRBV13
d_gene: .
abundance: .

CDR3nt: TGTGCCAGCAGCCGAACTGGGACGGGAACCTACGAGCAGTACTTC
CDR3aa: CASSRTGTGTYEQYF
j_gene: TRBJ2-7
v_gene: TRBV7-9
d_gene: .
abundance: .

CDR3nt: TGTGCCAGCAAACCGGGTCCGAGCTCCTACAATGAGCAGTTCTTC
CDR3aa: CASKPGPSSYNEQFF
j_gene: TRBJ2-1
v_gene: TRBV27
d_gene: .
abundance: .

CDR3nt: TGTGCCAGCAGCTTAGCGCAAGGAGCTGAAGCTTTCTTT
CDR3aa: CASSLAQGAEAFF
j_gene: TRBJ1-1
v_gene: TRBV7-9
d_gene: .
abundance: .

CDR3nt: TGTGCCAGCAGCAGGGACAGGCGCGGAGGGGGCTACACCTTC
CDR3aa: CASSRDRRGGGYTF
j_gene: TRBJ1-2
v_gene: TRBV7-6
d_gene: TRBD1
abundance: .

CDR3nt: TGTGCCAGCAGCTTGAGCGACAGGGAATACGAGCAGTACTTC
CDR3aa: CASSLSDREYEQYF
j_gene: TRBJ2-7
v_gene: TRBV11-2
d_gene: TRBD1
abundance: .

CDR3nt: TGTGCCAGCAGCCCAAGAGGGGAACTTACCTACGAGCAGTACTTC
CDR3aa: CASSPRGELTYEQYF
j_gene: TRBJ2-7
v_gene: TRBV9
d_gene: .
abundance: .

CDR3nt: TGTGCCAGCAGTGAACAGCCAGCAACTAATGAAAAACTGTTTTTT
CDR3aa: CASSEQPATNEKLFF
j_gene: TRBJ1-4
v_gene: TRBV6-1
d_gene: .
abundance: .

CDR3nt: TGTGCCAGCAGCCAAGGAGCGGGGAGGGTAGATACGCAGTATTTT
CDR3aa: CASSQGAGRVDTQYF
j_gene: TRBJ2-3
v_gene: TRBV14
d_gene: TRBD2
abundance: once

CDR3nt: TGCAGCGTGGGGACAGGGGGAAGGTCCAACACCGGGGAGCTGTTTTTT
CDR3aa: CSVGTGGRSNTGELFF
j_gene: TRBJ2-2
v_gene: TRBV29-1
d_gene: TRBD1
abundance: .

CDR3nt: TGCGCCAGCAGCCCTCAGATTTCTGAAAAACTGTTTTTT
CDR3aa: CASSPQISEKLFF
j_gene: TRBJ1-4
v_gene: TRBV4-3
d_gene: .
abundance: .

CDR3nt: TGTGCCAGCAGCTTAGAACGGGTAGCGAACACCGGGGAGCTGTTTTTT
CDR3aa: CASSLERVANTGELFF
j_gene: TRBJ2-2
v_gene: TRBV7-2
d_gene: .
abundance: .

CDR3nt: TGTGCCAGCAGCGAACTAGCGGGGGGGCGTCCGGAGACCCAGTACTTC
CDR3aa: CASSELAGGRPETQYF
j_gene: TRBJ2-5
v_gene: TRBV2
d_gene: TRBD2
abundance: .

CDR3nt: TGTGCCAGCAGTGAAGCTTGGACTCCTCCCACTGAAGCTTTCTTT
CDR3aa: CASSEAWTPPTEAFF
j_gene: TRBJ1-1
v_gene: TRBV2
d_gene: .
abundance: .

CDR3nt: TGTGCCAGTAGTATAGAGGGACAGGGGCGGACTGAAGCTTTCTTT
CDR3aa: CASSIEGQGRTEAFF
j_gene: TRBJ1-1
v_gene: TRBV19
d_gene: TRBD1
abundance: .

CDR3nt: TGTGCCATCGGGACAGGGGCGACCTACAATGAGCAGTTCTTC
CDR3aa: CAIGTGATYNEQFF
j_gene: TRBJ2-1
v_gene: TRBV10-3
d_gene: TRBD1
abundance: .

CDR3nt: TGTGCCAGCAGCTTGGTCGGCAGGGCTAAAGACGAGCAGTACTTC
CDR3aa: CASSLVGRAKDEQYF
j_gene: TRBJ2-7
v_gene: TRBV5-6
d_gene: .
abundance: .

CDR3nt: TGCGCCAGCAGCCAAGCTCAGGGCCCCGGGGGCTACACCTTC
CDR3aa: CASSQAQGPGGYTF
j_gene: TRBJ1-2
v_gene: TRBV4-3
d_gene: .
abundance: once

CDR3nt: TGTGCCAGCAGTGAGGGTGGAGGTCCATTCTACGAGCAGTACTTC
CDR3aa: CASSEGGGPFYEQYF
j_gene: TRBJ2-7
v_gene: TRBV6-1
d_gene: .
abundance: few

CDR3nt: TGTGCCAGCAGCTTGACAGGAAGAACGTACAATGAGCAGTTCTTC
CDR3aa: CASSLTGRTYNEQFF
j_gene: TRBJ2-1
v_gene: TRBV7-2
d_gene: .
abundance: .

CDR3nt: TGTGCCAGCAGCGCGACTAGCGGGGGGGAGCAGTACTTC
CDR3aa: CASSATSGGEQYF
j_gene: TRBJ2-7
v_gene: TRBV7-9
d_gene: TRBD2
abundance: once